The 32 T cell receptor beta chains below all came from one sample that was sequenced in a study of blood T cells in healthy people across ages. Alongside a J-beta primer mix, a sample-barcoded 5' primer served in a second PCR lasting about 6 to 11 cycles. TCRdb reanalysed the 5' RACE reads using MiXCR and keeps one entry per CDR3 protein. The repertoire has roughly 640,000 distinct CDR3 sequences, under 30% of them found once; the top ten carry about a sixth. The sequencing input was blood. The receptors come from a woman over 75 in good health.

As concerns this clonotype: A much larger clone differs from this one at a single base, so this may be a read error. This sequence joins TRBV9 and TRBJ1-2; 11 bases line up with TRBD1. The CDR3 consists of 15 residues. The germline gives CDR1 SGDLS, CDR2 YYNGEE. With V trimmed by 3 bases and J by 4 bases, 5 bases remained unmatched. CDR3 coding DNA: TGTGCCAGCAGCGGACGGGGACAGGGGGGCTATGGCTACACCTTC. Translation gives CASSGRGQGGYGYTF.

This clonotype has ten or more counts. The CDR3: CATSRWTSGGANEQFF. The CDR3 nucleotides read TGTGCCACCAGCCGGTGGACTAGCGGGGGGGCCAATGAGCAGTTCTTC. The V gene is TRBV15, the J gene TRBJ2-1; 15 bases are a match to TRBD2. The germline V gene has CDR1 LNHNV and CDR2 YYDKDF (reference sequence). V gave up 5 bases and J gave up 6 bases; unmatched junction bases: 5. CDR3 size: 16 residues.

There are many counts of this clonotype. The V call is TRBV20-1, the J call TRBJ1-2, with a tentative D call TRBD1 (6 bases). The CDR3 runs to 15 residues. Per germline, CDR1 DFQATT and CDR2 SNEGSKA (reference sequence). V gave up 5 bases and J gave up 4 bases, with 20 bases separating them. The CDR3, as DNA: TGCAGTGCTCGGGAAGGCGGCAGGGGACGCTATGGCTACACCTTC. As protein: CSAREGGRGRYGYTF.

V usage is TRBV9 and J usage is TRBJ1-1, with TRBD1 matching 9 bases. The germline gives CDR1 SGDLS, CDR2 YYNGEE. The CDR3 has 12 residues. V dropped 3 bases and J dropped 10; count of bases not matched to a gene: 4. The CDR3 is CASSAGQGPAFF. The CDR3 DNA reads as TGTGCCAGCAGCGCCGGACAGGGGCCAGCTTTCTTT.

This clonotype was seen repeatedly, ten times or more. This chain joins TRBV6-2 or TRBV6-3 and TRBJ1-2; D is uncertain. The CDR3 has 13 residues. Germline lookup yields CDR1 MNHEY and CDR2 SVGEGT. Trimming took 2 bases from V and 2 from J, leaving 6 bases between them. The CDR3 is CASSYALNYGYTF. In DNA form, the CDR3 reads TGTGCCAGCAGTTACGCGTTGAACTATGGCTACACCTTC.

This clonotype appeared many times. The rearrangement joins TRBV9 to TRBJ1-2; D possibly corresponds to TRBD1 (6 bases). Germline values: CDR1 SGDLS, CDR2 YYNGEE. Trimming left V 1 base short and J 6 bases short, with 16 bases between. CDR3 size: 15 residues. The CDR3 coding sequence is TGTGCCAGCAGCGTACGCCAGGGGACGGTTAATGGCTACACCTTC. It codes for CASSVRQGTVNGYTF. Full variable domain (rest looked up from reference TRBV9 and TRBJ1-2): DSGVTQTPKHLITATGQRVTLRCSPRSGDLSVYWYQQSLDQGLQFLIQYYNGEERAKGNILERFSAQQFPDLHSELNLSSLELGDSALYFCASSVRQGTVNGYTFGSGTRLTVV.

This clonotype was detected ten times or more. This sequence joins TRBV11-2 and TRBJ1-2; D uncertain. The germline CDR1 and CDR2 sequences are SGHAT and FQNNGV. V was pared by 6 bases and J by 6 bases, with 11 bases between. There are 12 residues in the CDR3. The CDR3 is CASRAGRNGYTF. In DNA form, the CDR3 reads TGTGCCAGCAGGGCGGGGAGAAATGGCTACACCTTC. Drawing the rest from reference TRBV11-2 and TRBJ1-2, the complete variable domain is EAGVAQSPRYKIIEKRQSVAFWCNPISGHATLYWYQQILGQGPKLLIQFQNNGVVDDSQLPKDRFSAERLKGVDSTLKIQPAKLEDSAVYLCASRAGRNGYTFGSGTRLTVV.

Many counts were recorded for this clonotype. This chain joins TRBV6-6 and TRBJ2-7; the D gene is possibly TRBD1 (6 bases). This CDR3 comprises 14 residues. The germline V and J ends were trimmed by 4 bases and 0 bases, with 10 bases remaining between them. Germline-derived CDR1 and CDR2 are MNHNY and SVGAGI (reference sequence). The CDR3 is CASSSLGASYEQYF. The CDR3 DNA is TGTGCCAGCAGTTCCCTGGGGGCCTCCTACGAGCAGTACTTC.

The table lists this clonotype with many counts. V usage is TRBV7-2 and J usage is TRBJ1-5; D unresolved. The CDR3 runs to 15 residues. Looked up from germline, CDR1 is SGHTA and CDR2 is FQGNSA. Trimming pared 3 bases from V and 4 bases from J, leaving 13 bases between. The CDR3 here is CASSFYVDGNQPQHF. The CDR3 DNA reads as TGTGCCAGCAGCTTTTACGTGGACGGGAATCAGCCCCAGCATTTT. Full variable domain (missing parts from reference TRBV7-2 and TRBJ1-5): GAGVSQSPSNKVTEKGKDVELRCDPISGHTALYWYRQSLGQGLEFLIYFQGNSAPDKSGLPSDRFSAERTGGSVSTLTIQRTQQEDSAVYLCASSFYVDGNQPQHFGDGTRLSIL.

This clonotype was counted at least ten times. A much larger clone lies a single base off, so this may be a read error. This rearrangement joins TRBV5-1 to TRBJ2-4; no clear D. Germline V lookup: CDR1 SGHRS, CDR2 YFSETQ. This CDR3 spans 12 amino acids. V shed 0 bases and J shed 9 bases, with 7 bases lying between them. The CDR3 DNA sequence: TGCGCCAGCAGCTTGGAGAGAGGCATTCAGTACTTC. Translation gives CASSLERGIQYF.

The V gene is TRBV20-1, the J gene TRBJ1-1; 8 bases line up with TRBD1. The germline V gene has CDR1 DFQATT and CDR2 SNEGSKA (reference sequence). V shed 5 bases and J 4 bases; nucleotides not matched to a gene: 6. The CDR3 runs to 13 residues. The CDR3 loop is CSAPTGGVTEAFF. CDR3 in DNA: TGCAGTGCTCCCACAGGGGGTGTCACTGAAGCTTTCTTT.

The CDR3 loop is CASSGTGGRYNEQYF. Written as DNA, the CDR3 is TGTGCCAGCAGTGGGACTGGCGGGCGGTACAATGAGCAGTACTTC. The chain joins TRBV12-3 or TRBV12-4 to TRBJ2-5, with TRBD2 as a possible D gene (6 bases). This CDR3 is built from 15 residues. The germline V and J ends were trimmed by 5 bases and 11 bases, with 24 bases remaining between them.

The chain joins TRBV7-2 to TRBJ2-7; D unclear. The CDR3 is 14 residues long. Germline CDR1 is SGHTA and CDR2 is FQGNSA. Between the trimmed V and J ends, which lost 4 bases and 3 bases, there was a span of 13 bases. CDR3 sequence (DNA): TGTGCCAGCAGCTACGAAGGTGACGTCTACGAGCAGTACTTC. Translating gives CASSYEGDVYEQYF.

Concerning this clonotype: A much larger clone is a single base away; this may be a read error. The V gene is TRBV6-1, the J gene TRBJ1-2; D not certain. Trimming took off 3 bases at V and 6 bases at J, with 11 bases between the two ends. CDR3 length equals 13 residues. Looked up from germline, CDR1 is MNHNS and CDR2 is SASEGT. The CDR3 loop reads CASSDSLVNGYTF. The DNA for the CDR3 is TGTGCCAGCAGTGACTCCTTGGTGAATGGCTACACCTTC.

This clonotype occurred many times. The chain recombines TRBV10-1 with TRBJ2-7; D assignment may be TRBD1 or TRBD2 (6 bases each). The CDR3 sequence is 14 residues long. V dropped 3 bases and J dropped 3 bases, with 12 bases sitting between them. Looked up from germline, CDR1 is WNHNN and CDR2 is SYGVQD (reference sequence). In nucleotides, the CDR3 is TGCGCCAGCAGTGAAGGGGGGATCCTCTACGAGCAGTACTTC. This sequence encodes CASSEGGILYEQYF.

The chain recombines TRBV9 with TRBJ1-1; D call uncertain. The CDR3 has 13 amino acids. In germline, CDR1 is SGDLS, CDR2 YYNGEE. Trimming pared 0 bases from V and 5 bases from J, leaving 8 bases between. CDR3 sequence: CASSVGQGTEAFF. In DNA, the CDR3 is TGTGCCAGCAGCGTAGGACAAGGGACTGAAGCTTTCTTT. Combining the CDR3 with reference TRBV9 and TRBJ1-1 gives the whole variable domain DSGVTQTPKHLITATGQRVTLRCSPRSGDLSVYWYQQSLDQGLQFLIQYYNGEERAKGNILERFSAQQFPDLHSELNLSSLELGDSALYFCASSVGQGTEAFFGQGTRLTVV.

This clonotype was counted at least ten times. This sequence joins TRBV5-6 and TRBJ1-2, with 9 bases matching TRBD1. Germline CDR1 SGHDT, CDR2 YYEEEE. With 0 bases clipped from V and 6 bases from J, the junction kept 9 bases outside the gene matches. The CDR3 covers 16 residues. The CDR3 DNA follows: TGTGCCAGCAGCTTGGCCTCCTCGGGACAGGGCGATGGCTACACCTTC. Residues: CASSLASSGQGDGYTF.

The rearrangement uses TRBV20-1 and TRBJ2-1, with D unclear. The CDR3 extends over 13 amino acids. V shed 0 bases and J shed 9 bases, with 12 bases lying between them. In germline, CDR1 is DFQATT, CDR2 SNEGSKA (reference sequence). CDR3 in DNA: TGCAGTGCTAGAGATGGGCCCTTTTTTGAGCAGTTCTTC. This sequence encodes CSARDGPFFEQFF.

To note about this clonotype: A clone one base away is much larger, so this may be a read error. V is TRBV20-1 and J is TRBJ2-7; TRBD1 agrees at 7 bases. This CDR3 is built from 17 residues. V dropped 0 bases and J dropped 1; count of bases not matched to a gene: 12. Germline CDR1 reads DFQATT; CDR2 reads SNEGSKA (reference sequence). CDR3 nucleotides: TGCAGTGCTAGAGAATCTGGATGCAGGGGGAGTTCCTACGAGCAGTACTTC. This gives the protein CSARESGCRGSSYEQYF.

The rearrangement uses TRBV5-1 and TRBJ2-1; 10 nucleotides agree with TRBD1. The CDR3 sequence is 16 residues long. Germline V lookup: CDR1 SGHRS, CDR2 YFSETQ. The ends lost 5 bases at V and 2 bases at J; junction bases unmatched: 7. The CDR3 here is CASSYGDRGPYNEQFF. Written as DNA, the CDR3 is TGCGCCAGCAGTTACGGGGACAGGGGTCCCTACAATGAGCAGTTCTTC.

As concerns this clonotype: A much bigger clone sits one base away, suggesting this may be a read error. The V call is TRBV28, the J call TRBJ1-1, with D unclear. Deletions cut 3 bases from V and 6 bases from J, with 8 bases between. The CDR3 is made up of 12 amino acids. From germline, CDR1 is MDHEN and CDR2 SYDVKM. The CDR3 loop is CASSLGMAEAFF. CDR3 coding DNA: TGTGCCAGCAGTTTGGGGATGGCTGAAGCTTTCTTT.

A single count supports this clonotype. The chain is built from TRBV20-1 and TRBJ2-1; maybe TRBD1 (6 bases). The germline gives CDR1 DFQATT, CDR2 SNEGSKA (reference sequence). V was shortened by 1 base and J by 4 bases, with 20 bases between the two germline ends. This CDR3 comprises 17 residues. This CDR3 is CSARVRGGPERYNEQFF. CDR3 bases: TGCAGTGCTAGAGTTAGAGGGGGTCCGGAGAGGTACAATGAGCAGTTCTTC.

This chain links TRBV29-1 with TRBJ1-1; the match to TRBD1 covers 7 bases. V lost 7 bases to trimming and J lost 5 bases; unmatched junction nucleotides: 10. The CDR3 spans 13 residues. CDR1 and CDR2 (germline): SQVTM, ANQGSEA. This CDR3 reads CSATRGWNTEAFF. The CDR3 nucleotides read TGCAGCGCGACCAGGGGGTGGAATACTGAAGCTTTCTTT.

This rearrangement joins TRBV7-2 to TRBJ1-4; D not certain. This CDR3 region has 13 residues. Trimming pared 1 base from V and 7 bases from J, leaving 7 bases between. CDR1 SGHTA and CDR2 FQGNSA come from the germline V gene. Written as DNA, the CDR3 is TGTGCCAGCAGCTTAGTTTCGGCTGAAAAACTGTTTTTT. This sequence encodes CASSLVSAEKLFF.

V is TRBV7-2 and J is TRBJ1-1, with TRBD1 matching 9 bases. CDR1 is SGHTA, CDR2 FQGNSA, per germline. The CDR3 totals 15 residues. With V trimmed by 3 bases and J by 10 bases, 12 bases remained unmatched. The DNA of the CDR3 is TGTGCCAGCAGCTTGGGCGGGACAGGGCTGGCCGGAGCTTTCTTT. Amino acids: CASSLGGTGLAGAFF.

This clonotype occurred many times. CDR3 residues: CASTTSGTVYEQYF. For the CDR3, the DNA is TGTGCCAGCACCACCTCCGGGACAGTCTACGAGCAGTACTTC. The rearrangement links TRBV6-6 to TRBJ2-7, with 7 bases lining up with TRBD1. This CDR3 region has 14 residues. CDR1 and CDR2 (germline): MNHNY, SVGAGI (reference sequence). V lost 7 bases and J lost 3; bases outside the gene matches: 9.

The V and J genes are TRBV20-1 and TRBJ2-5; 10 positions match TRBD1. The germline CDR1 and CDR2 sequences are DFQATT and SNEGSKA (reference sequence). V trimming: 5 bases; J trimming: 4 bases; junction bases outside the gene matches: 4. The CDR3 is 13 amino acids. The CDR3 nucleotides are TGCAGTGCTTGGGGACAGGGGTCAGAGACCCAGTACTTC. Protein product: CSAWGQGSETQYF.

This clonotype appeared many times. The genes are TRBV12-3 or TRBV12-4 and TRBJ2-7; D gene unclear. Trimming stripped 0 bases from V and 9 bases from J, with 12 bases between. CDR3 length: 13 residues. DNA for the CDR3: TGTGCCAGCAGTTTAGCGAGGAAGGGATCGCAGTACTTC. Protein sequence: CASSLARKGSQYF.

This clonotype was found many times. Written as DNA, the CDR3 is TGTGCCAGCAGTACCGAGGCCATGGCGACCCAGTACTTC. Amino acids: CASSTEAMATQYF. The chain links TRBV6-1 to TRBJ2-5; D gene ambiguous. V was cut by 5 bases and J by 7 bases, with 14 bases left in between. Per the germline V gene, CDR1 is MNHNS and CDR2 is SASEGT. There are 13 residues in the CDR3.

About this clonotype itself: A much larger clonotype is one base distant, so this may be a read error. The rearrangement links TRBV6-5 to TRBJ2-3; TRBD2 matches at 7 bases. The V segment lost 7 bases and the J segment 3 bases; nucleotides outside the gene matches: 10. Germline CDR1 reads MNHEY; CDR2 reads SVGAGI. The CDR3 covers 15 residues. CDR3 bases: TGTGCCAGCACTACGGGACTATACACAACAGATACGCAGTATTTT. It yields the protein CASTTGLYTTDTQYF.

In its sample, this clonotype was seen many times. The genes are TRBV12-3 or TRBV12-4 and TRBJ1-4; 7 nucleotides align to TRBD1. The CDR3 spans 15 residues. Germline trimming cut 8 bases from V and 8 bases from J; bases unmatched to any gene: 14. The CDR3 DNA sequence: TGTGCCAGCTCCCCTCCGACAGGGTGGTTAGAAAAACTGTTTTTT. It specifies CASSPPTGWLEKLFF.

This clonotype was seen more than once but under ten times. The V gene is TRBV7-2, the J gene TRBJ1-5, with 8 bases that match TRBD1. The V gene end was trimmed by 4 bases and the J gene end by 3 bases; junction bases not matched to a gene: 5. Germline CDR1 and CDR2: SGHTA and FQGNSA. The CDR3 is 15 amino acids. The CDR3 DNA reads as TGTGCCAGCAGCTACGGGACAGGCGACAATCAGCCCCAGCATTTT. It encodes CASSYGTGDNQPQHF.